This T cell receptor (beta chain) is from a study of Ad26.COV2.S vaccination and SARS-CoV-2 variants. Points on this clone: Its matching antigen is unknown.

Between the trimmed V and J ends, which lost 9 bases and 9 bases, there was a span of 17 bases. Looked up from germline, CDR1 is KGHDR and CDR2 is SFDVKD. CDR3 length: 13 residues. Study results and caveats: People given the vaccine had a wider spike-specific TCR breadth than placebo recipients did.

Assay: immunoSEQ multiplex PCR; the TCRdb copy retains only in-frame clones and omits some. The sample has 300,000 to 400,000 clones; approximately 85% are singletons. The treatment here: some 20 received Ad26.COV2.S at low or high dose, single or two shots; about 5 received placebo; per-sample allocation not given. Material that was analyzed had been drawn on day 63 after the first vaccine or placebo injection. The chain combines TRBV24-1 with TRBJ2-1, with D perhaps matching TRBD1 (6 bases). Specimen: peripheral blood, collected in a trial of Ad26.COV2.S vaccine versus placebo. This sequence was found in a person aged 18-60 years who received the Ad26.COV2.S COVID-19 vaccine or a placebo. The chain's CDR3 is CATSTGYRGEQFF. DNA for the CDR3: TGTGCCACCTCAACAGGGTATCGCGGTGAGCAGTTCTTC.